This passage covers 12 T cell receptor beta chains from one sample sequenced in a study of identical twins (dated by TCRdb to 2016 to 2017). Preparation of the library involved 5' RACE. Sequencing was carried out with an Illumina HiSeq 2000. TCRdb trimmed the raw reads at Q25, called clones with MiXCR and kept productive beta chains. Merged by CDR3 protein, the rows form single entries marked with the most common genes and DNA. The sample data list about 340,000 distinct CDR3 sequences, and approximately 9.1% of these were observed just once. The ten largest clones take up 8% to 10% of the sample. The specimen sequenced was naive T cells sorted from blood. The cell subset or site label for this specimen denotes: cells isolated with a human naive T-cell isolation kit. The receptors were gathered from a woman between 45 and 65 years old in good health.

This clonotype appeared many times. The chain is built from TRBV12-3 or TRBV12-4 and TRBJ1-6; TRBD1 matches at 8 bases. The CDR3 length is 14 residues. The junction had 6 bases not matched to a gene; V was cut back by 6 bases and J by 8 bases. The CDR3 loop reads CASRTTGVYSPLHF. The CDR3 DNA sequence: TGTGCCAGCAGGACGACAGGGGTTTATTCACCCCTCCACTTT.

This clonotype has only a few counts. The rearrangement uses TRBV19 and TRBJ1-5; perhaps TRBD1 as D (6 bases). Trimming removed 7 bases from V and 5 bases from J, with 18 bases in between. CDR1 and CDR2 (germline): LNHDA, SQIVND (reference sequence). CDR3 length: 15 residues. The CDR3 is CASNQGGGVDQPQHF. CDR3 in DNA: TGTGCCAGTAACCAGGGAGGGGGGGTTGATCAGCCCCAGCATTTT.

The CDR3 loop reads CASSSQRTGSGYTF. The CDR3 DNA reads TGTGCCAGCAGCTCACAACGGACAGGGAGTGGCTACACCTTC. J is TRBJ1-2 and V is TRBV11-2, with 8 bases fitting TRBD1. The CDR3 extends over 14 amino acids. Germline V gene lookup returns CDR1 SGHAT and CDR2 FQNNGV. J was trimmed by 7 bases and V by 4 bases; bases with no gene match: 8.

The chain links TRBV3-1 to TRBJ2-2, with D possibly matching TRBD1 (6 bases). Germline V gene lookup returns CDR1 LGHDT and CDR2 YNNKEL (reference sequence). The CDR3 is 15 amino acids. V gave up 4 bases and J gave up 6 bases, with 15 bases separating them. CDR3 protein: CASSPKRGYPGELFF. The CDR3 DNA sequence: TGTGCCAGCAGCCCAAAAAGGGGGTACCCCGGGGAGCTGTTTTTT.

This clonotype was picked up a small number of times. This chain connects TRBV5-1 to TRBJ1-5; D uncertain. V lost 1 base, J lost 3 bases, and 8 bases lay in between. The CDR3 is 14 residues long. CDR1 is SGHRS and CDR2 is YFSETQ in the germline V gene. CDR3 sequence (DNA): TGCGCCAGCAGCTTGACACCCACCAATCAGCCCCAGCATTTT. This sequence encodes CASSLTPTNQPQHF.

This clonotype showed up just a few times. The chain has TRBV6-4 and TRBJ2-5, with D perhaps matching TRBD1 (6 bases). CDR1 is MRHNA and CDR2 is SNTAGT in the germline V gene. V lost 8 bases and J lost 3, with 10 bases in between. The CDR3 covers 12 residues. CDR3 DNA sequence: TGTGCCAGCGGGCCAGGGGAAGAGACCCAGTACTTC. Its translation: CASGPGEETQYF.

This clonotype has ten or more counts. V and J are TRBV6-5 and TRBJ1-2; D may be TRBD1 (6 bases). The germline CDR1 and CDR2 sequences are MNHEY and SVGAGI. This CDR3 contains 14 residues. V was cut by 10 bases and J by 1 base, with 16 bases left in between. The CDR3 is CATSPGGYNYGYTF. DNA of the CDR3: TGTGCCACCTCTCCGGGGGGCTATAACTATGGCTACACCTTC.

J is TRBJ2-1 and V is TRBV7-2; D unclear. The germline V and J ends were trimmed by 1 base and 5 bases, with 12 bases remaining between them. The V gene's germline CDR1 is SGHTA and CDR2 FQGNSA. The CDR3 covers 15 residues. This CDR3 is CASSLGPLGHNEQFF. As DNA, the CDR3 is TGTGCCAGCAGCTTAGGTCCGCTCGGTCACAATGAGCAGTTCTTC.

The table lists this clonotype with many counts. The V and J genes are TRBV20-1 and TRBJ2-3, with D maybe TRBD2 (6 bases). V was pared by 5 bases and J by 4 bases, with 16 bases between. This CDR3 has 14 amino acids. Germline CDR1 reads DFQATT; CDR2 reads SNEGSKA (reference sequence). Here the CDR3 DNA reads TGCAGTGCTTGGGCGGGGTTTGAATCAGATACGCAGTATTTT. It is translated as CSAWAGFESDTQYF.

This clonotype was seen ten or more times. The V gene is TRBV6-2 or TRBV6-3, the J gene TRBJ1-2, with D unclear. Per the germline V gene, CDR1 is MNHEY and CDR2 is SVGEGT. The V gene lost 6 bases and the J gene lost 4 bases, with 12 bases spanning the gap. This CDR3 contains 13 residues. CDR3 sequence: CASSYTKGYGYTF. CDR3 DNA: TGTGCCAGCAGCTACACAAAAGGCTATGGCTACACCTTC.

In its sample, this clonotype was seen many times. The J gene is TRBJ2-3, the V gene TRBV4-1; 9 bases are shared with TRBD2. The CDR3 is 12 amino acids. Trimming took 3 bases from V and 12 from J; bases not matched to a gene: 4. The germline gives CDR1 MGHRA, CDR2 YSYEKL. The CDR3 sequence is CASSHPGLAQYF. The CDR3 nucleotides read TGCGCCAGCAGCCACCCGGGACTAGCACAGTATTTT.

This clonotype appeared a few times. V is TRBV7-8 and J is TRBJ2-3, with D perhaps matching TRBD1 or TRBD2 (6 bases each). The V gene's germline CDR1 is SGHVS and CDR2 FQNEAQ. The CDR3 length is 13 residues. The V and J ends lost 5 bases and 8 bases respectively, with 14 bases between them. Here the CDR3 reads CASSTEGGRTQYF. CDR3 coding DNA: TGTGCCAGCAGCACCGAAGGGGGGCGTACGCAGTATTTT. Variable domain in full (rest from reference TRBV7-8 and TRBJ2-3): GAGVSQSPRYKVAKRGQDVALRCDPISGHVSLFWYQQALGQGPEFLTYFQNEAQLDKSGLPSDRFFAERPEGSVSTLKIQRTQQEDSAVYLCASSTEGGRTQYFGPGTRLTVL.